The source of this TCR beta chain is a study of T cells in Graves' hyperthyroidism and ophthalmopathy. Notes on the study in general: In the blood, most expanded thyroid clonotypes above 0.001 appeared as well.

This clonotype turned up a few times. Its specificity is not known. The investigators amplified TCR beta CDR3 regions from RNA transcripts. A first-round RT-PCR of the TCR CDR3 used the HTBI primer set. MiXCR, applied by TCRdb to the multiplex PCR reads, yields one record per CDR3 protein. The sample lists a few hundred thousand distinct CDR3 sequences; 15% to 20% were seen once. Sequencing was performed on blood. The origin of this receptor is a woman aged 45-59 years with Graves' hyperthyroidism.

For the CDR3, the DNA is TGTGCCAGCAGCCAAGGGGGGGGGGCTAGCGGGAGTTTATACAATGAGCAGTTCTTC. Its protein product is CASSQGGGASGSLYNEQFF. The V gene is TRBV3-1, the J gene TRBJ2-1; TRBD2 agrees at 10 bases. The CDR3 length is 19 residues. With 1 base clipped from V and 4 bases from J, the junction kept 13 bases outside the gene matches. Germline values: CDR1 LGHDT, CDR2 YNNKEL (reference sequence).